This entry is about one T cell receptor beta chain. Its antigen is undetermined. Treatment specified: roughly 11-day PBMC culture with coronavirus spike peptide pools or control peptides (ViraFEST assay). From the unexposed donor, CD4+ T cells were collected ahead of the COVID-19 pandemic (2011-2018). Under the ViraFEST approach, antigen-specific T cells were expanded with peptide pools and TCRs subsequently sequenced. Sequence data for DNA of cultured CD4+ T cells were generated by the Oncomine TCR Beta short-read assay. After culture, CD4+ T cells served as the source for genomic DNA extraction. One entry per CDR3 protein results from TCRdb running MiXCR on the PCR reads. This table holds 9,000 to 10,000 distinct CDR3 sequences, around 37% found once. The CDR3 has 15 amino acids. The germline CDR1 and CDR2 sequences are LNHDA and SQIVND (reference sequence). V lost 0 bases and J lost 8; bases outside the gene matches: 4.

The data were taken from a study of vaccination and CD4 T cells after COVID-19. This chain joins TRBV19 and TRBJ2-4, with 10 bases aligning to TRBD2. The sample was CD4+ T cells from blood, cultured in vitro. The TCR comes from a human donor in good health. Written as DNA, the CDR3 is TGTGCCAGTAGTATAGATCATGGACTAGCGGACATTCAGTACTTC. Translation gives CASSIDHGLADIQYF.